These 20 T cell receptor beta chains came from one sample sequenced in a study of post-analysis software for immune sequencing data. Included in the TCR beta cDNA libraries were unique molecular identifiers. MiXCR, applied by TCRdb to the PCR reads, yields one record per CDR3 protein. The table has 750,000 to 900,000 distinct CDR3 sequences, about 45% seen once; the top ten hold just under 5%. Their antigens are not known. Notes on the study in general: Among roughly 5 TRBV segments more frequent in patients than controls were TRBV5-6, TRBV5-1 and TRBV20-1.

The specimen was blood. The receptors stem from a girl under 18 with multiple sclerosis.

J is TRBJ2-4 and V is TRBV10-2; D unclear. The V end lost 2 bases, the J end lost 9 bases, and 8 bases lay between the germline ends. Germline V gene sequence: CDR1 WSHSY, CDR2 SAAADI. The length of the CDR3 is 12 residues. As DNA, the CDR3 is TGCGCCAGCAGTGAGGGTGGCCCCATTCAGTACTTC. As protein: CASSEGGPIQYF.

This clonotype was detected a few times. The chain recombines TRBV10-3 with TRBJ2-7; D may be TRBD2 (6 bases). Germline values: CDR1 ENHRY, CDR2 SYGVKD. The CDR3 covers 13 residues. Trimming removed 7 bases from V and 6 bases from J, with 16 bases in between. CDR3 DNA: TGTGCCATCATGGCAGGGATGGGGGGCGAGCAGTACTTC. This sequence encodes CAIMAGMGGEQYF.

This clonotype has more than one count but fewer than ten. The genes are TRBV29-1 and TRBJ1-2; D is uncertain. Trimming took 1 base from V and 5 from J, leaving 14 bases between them. Germline assignment: CDR1 SQVTM and CDR2 ANQGSEA. This CDR3 contains 14 residues. The CDR3 nucleotides are TGCAGCGTTGAAGCGGAAGGGTTGGGTTATGGCTACACCTTC. Translated: CSVEAEGLGYGYTF.

This sequence joins TRBV7-9 and TRBJ1-1; 9 bases are a match to TRBD1. Looked up from germline, CDR1 is SEHNR and CDR2 is FQNEAQ (reference sequence). CDR3 length: 14 residues. V gave up 5 bases and J gave up 4 bases; unmatched junction bases: 5. CDR3 in amino acids: CASSPDRGFTEAFF. The CDR3 DNA is TGTGCCAGCAGCCCAGACAGGGGGTTCACTGAAGCTTTCTTT.

The CDR3 DNA reads as TGCAGCCTTCTGGGGCAGGGGGGAGAGACCCAGTACTTC. Protein product: CSLLGQGGETQYF. The chain recombines TRBV29-1 with TRBJ2-5, with D maybe TRBD1 (7 bases). V gave up 8 bases and J gave up 4 bases, with 17 bases separating them. The CDR3 is made up of 13 amino acids. Germline loops: CDR1 SQVTM, CDR2 ANQGSEA.

The rearrangement uses TRBV7-2 and TRBJ2-4; 9 nucleotides match TRBD1. The closer fit of TRBJ2-7 to the DNA end suggests the J call may be wrong. The CDR3 loop spans 15 amino acids. Germline CDR1 reads SGHTA; CDR2 reads FQGNSA. CDR3 amino acids: CASSLGTGVPYEQYF. The CDR3 nucleotides read TGTGCCAGCAGCTTAGGGACAGGGGTCCCCTACGAGCAGTACTTC.

This chain joins TRBV28 and TRBJ2-5, with 12 bases matching TRBD2. The assigned J gene may be wrong: the sequence end matches TRBJ2-7 better. This CDR3 comprises 15 residues. The germline gives CDR1 MDHEN, CDR2 SYDVKM. Here the CDR3 reads CASSPPSGRADEQYF. In nucleotides, the CDR3 is TGTGCCAGCAGCCCCCCTAGCGGGAGGGCGGACGAGCAGTACTTC.

The chain links TRBV28 to TRBJ2-2; possibly TRBD1 for D (6 bases). CDR1 is MDHEN and CDR2 is SYDVKM in the germline V gene. V was pared by 2 bases and J by 6 bases, with 16 bases between. This CDR3 has 16 amino acids. The CDR3 nucleotides read TGTGCCAGCAGTTTACGGACAGTTAGTTCCGCCGGGGAGCTGTTTTTT. Its protein is CASSLRTVSSAGELFF.

This clonotype occurred once. The rearrangement links TRBV5-1 to TRBJ2-3; TRBD1 matches at 10 bases. Germline V gene data show CDR1 as SGHRS and CDR2 as YFSETQ. CDR3 length: 16 residues. V lost 2 bases, J lost 0 bases, and 3 bases stayed unmatched. This CDR3 is CASSLRTGGSTDTQYF. CDR3 bases: TGCGCCAGCAGCTTACGGACAGGGGGAAGCACAGATACGCAGTATTTT. Full variable domain (remainder filled in from reference TRBV5-1 and TRBJ2-3): KAGVTQTPRYLIKTRGQQVTLSCSPISGHRSVSWYQQTPGQGLQFLFEYFSETQRNKGNFPGRFSGRQFSNSRSEMNVSTLELGDSALYLCASSLRTGGSTDTQYFGPGTRLTVL.

This chain connects TRBV12-3 or TRBV12-4 to TRBJ2-7; 11 nucleotides align to TRBD2. This CDR3 comprises 15 residues. V lost 6 bases and J lost 3; bases outside the gene matches: 7. In DNA form, the CDR3 reads TGTGCCAGCAGAAGGGGGACTAGCGGAATCTACGAGCAGTACTTC. This codes for CASRRGTSGIYEQYF.

The chain recombines TRBV29-1 with TRBJ2-7, with 8 bases aligning to TRBD1. Germline CDR1 reads SQVTM; CDR2 reads ANQGSEA. V lost 7 bases and J lost 4; bases outside the gene matches: 9. The CDR3 is 13 amino acids. As DNA, the CDR3 is TGCAGCGGGGCTGTCAGGGGGCAATACGAGCAGTACTTC. Protein: CSGAVRGQYEQYF.

The chain has TRBV4-2 and TRBJ2-7, with 8 bases identical to TRBD1. Looked up from germline, CDR1 is LGHNA and CDR2 is YNFKEQ. V shed 0 bases and J 6 bases; nucleotides not matched to a gene: 7. The CDR3 contains 15 residues. The CDR3 nucleotides are TGTGCCAGCAGCCAAGATCTTGGACAGGGTCTCGAGCAGTACTTC. Residues: CASSQDLGQGLEQYF.

The chain uses TRBV29-1 and TRBJ2-3; D unclear. Germline V CDR1 and CDR2: SQVTM, ANQGSEA. This CDR3 region has 13 residues. V was shortened by 2 bases and J by 2 bases, with 8 bases between the two germline ends. The CDR3: CSVEFGHTDTQYF. The DNA for the CDR3 is TGCAGCGTTGAATTTGGCCACACAGATACGCAGTATTTT.

This clonotype was found a few times. This chain connects TRBV5-1 to TRBJ2-7, with 10 positions matching TRBD2. Per the germline V gene, CDR1 is SGHRS and CDR2 is YFSETQ. V was clipped by 0 bases and J by 2 bases; unmatched bases: 11. The CDR3 is 18 amino acids. The CDR3 sequence: CASSLDPSGRLQAYEQYF. The CDR3, as DNA: TGCGCCAGCAGCTTGGATCCTAGCGGGAGACTTCAGGCCTACGAGCAGTACTTC. The full variable domain, with the rest looked up from reference TRBV5-1 and TRBJ2-7, is KAGVTQTPRYLIKTRGQQVTLSCSPISGHRSVSWYQQTPGQGLQFLFEYFSETQRNKGNFPGRFSGRQFSNSRSEMNVSTLELGDSALYLCASSLDPSGRLQAYEQYFGPGTRLTVT.

The chain uses TRBV7-9 and TRBJ2-1; 9 positions match TRBD2. With V trimmed by 5 bases and J by 5 bases, 7 bases remained unmatched. Germline values: CDR1 SEHNR, CDR2 FQNEAQ (reference sequence). The CDR3 consists of 15 residues. The CDR3 is CASSPRLAADNEQFF. The CDR3 DNA reads as TGTGCCAGCAGCCCCCGACTAGCGGCAGACAATGAGCAGTTCTTC.

The chain carries TRBV5-6 and TRBJ2-5; 12 nucleotides align to TRBD2. Germline V lookup: CDR1 SGHDT, CDR2 YYEEEE. The ends lost 0 bases at V and 7 bases at J; junction bases unmatched: 7. The CDR3 covers 16 residues. CDR3 DNA: TGTGCCAGCAGCTTGGGACTAGCGGGAGCCTCAGGGACCCAGTACTTC. Encoded protein: CASSLGLAGASGTQYF.

This chain connects TRBV30 to TRBJ2-7; 7 bases line up with TRBD1. The germline gives CDR1 GTSNPN, CDR2 SVGIG (reference sequence). Trimming at V came to 2 bases and at J to 1 base, leaving 5 bases not matched to a gene. The CDR3 sequence is 14 residues long. For the CDR3, the DNA is TGTGCCTGGAGTATGACAGGGAATTCCTACGAGCAGTACTTC. It specifies CAWSMTGNSYEQYF.

V is TRBV5-1 and J is TRBJ2-1; 13 bases line up with TRBD2. Germline V gene sequence: CDR1 SGHRS, CDR2 YFSETQ. The CDR3 runs to 16 residues. Losses at the gene ends were 3 bases for V and 6 bases for J; bases not matched to a gene: 6. The CDR3 reads CASSYGLAGVSNEQFF. The CDR3 DNA sequence: TGCGCCAGCAGCTATGGACTAGCGGGAGTATCCAATGAGCAGTTCTTC.

This sequence joins TRBV20-1 and TRBJ2-1; D gene ambiguous. The CDR3 runs 14 residues. Germline values: CDR1 DFQATT, CDR2 SNEGSKA (reference sequence). The V end was cut by 5 bases, the J end by 9 bases, with 20 bases between. CDR3 DNA sequence: TGCAGTGCTTCCCCGGGCGGTCGGAACAGTGAGCAGTTCTTC. As protein: CSASPGGRNSEQFF.

The table lists this clonotype with a count of one. The V and J genes are TRBV29-1 and TRBJ2-7, with 8 bases identical to TRBD2. The V and J ends lost 6 bases and 6 bases, in that order; junction bases with no gene match: 10. This CDR3 comprises 13 residues. CDR1 and CDR2 from the germline V gene are SQVTM and ANQGSEA. The CDR3 DNA follows: TGCAGCGTGGGGGGACTAGGGTGGGGCGAGCAGTACTTC. Residues: CSVGGLGWGEQYF.